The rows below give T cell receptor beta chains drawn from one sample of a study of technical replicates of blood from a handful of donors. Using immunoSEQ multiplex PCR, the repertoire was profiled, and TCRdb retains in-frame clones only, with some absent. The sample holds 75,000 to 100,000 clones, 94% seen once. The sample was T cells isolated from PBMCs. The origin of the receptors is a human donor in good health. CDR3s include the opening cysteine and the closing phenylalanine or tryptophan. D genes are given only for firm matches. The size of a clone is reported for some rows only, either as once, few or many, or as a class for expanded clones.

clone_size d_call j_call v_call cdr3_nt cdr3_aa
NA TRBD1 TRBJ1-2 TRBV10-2 TGCGCCAGCAGTGAGTCGACGAGGGGGCTCTTCTATGGCTACACCTTC CASSESTRGLFYGYTF
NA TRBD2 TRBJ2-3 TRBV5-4 TGTGCCAGCAGCTTGGAAGTCCGGACTAGCGGCACAGATACGCAGTATTTT CASSLEVRTSGTDTQYF
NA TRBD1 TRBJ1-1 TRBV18 TGTGCCAGCTCACCACTGGCAGGGGGCGCGAACACTGAAGCTTTCTTT CASSPLAGGANTEAFF
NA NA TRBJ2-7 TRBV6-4 TGTGCCAGCAGTGACCCGTGGGGCAACTCCTACGAGCAGTACTTC CASSDPWGNSYEQYF
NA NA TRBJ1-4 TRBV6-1 TGTGCCAGCAGTGAGCGAGACAGGCTAAGTCTGTTTTTT CASSERDRLSLFF
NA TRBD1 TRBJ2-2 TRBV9 TGTGCCAGCAGAGACGACAGGGGTACGAACACCGGGGAGCTGTTTTTT CASRDDRGTNTGELFF
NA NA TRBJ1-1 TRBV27 TGTGCCAGCAGTTTGACAGTGAACACTGAAGCTTTCTTT CASSLTVNTEAFF
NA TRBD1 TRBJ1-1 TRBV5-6 TGTGCCAGCAGCCAGCAGGGGGCCTACACTGAAGCTTTCTTT CASSQQGAYTEAFF
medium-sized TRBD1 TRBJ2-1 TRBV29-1 TGCAGCCTACCCACAGGGGGAATGGCGTCCTACAATGAGCAGTTCTTC CSLPTGGMASYNEQFF
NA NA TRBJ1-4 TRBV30 TGTGCCTGGACCGGGGTCCTCGGGGAAAAACTGTTTTTT CAWTGVLGEKLFF
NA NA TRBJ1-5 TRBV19 TGTGCCAGTAAAAAGGAGTCCAGAGGCTCTTATAGCAATCAGCCCCAGCATTTT CASKKESRGSYSNQPQHF
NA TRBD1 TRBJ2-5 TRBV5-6 TGTGCCAGCAGCTTGGCCGGACAGGGAGAGACCCAGTACTTC CASSLAGQGETQYF
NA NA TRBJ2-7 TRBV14 TGTGCCAGCAGCACAGCTTTACCCGGCTACGAGCAGTACTTC CASSTALPGYEQYF
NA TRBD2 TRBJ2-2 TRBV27 TGTGCCAGCAGTTTATGGGGACTAGCGGGAACGTATGACACCGGGGAGCTGTTTTTT CASSLWGLAGTYDTGELFF
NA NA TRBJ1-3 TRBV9 TGTGCCAGCAGCGTAGCGGGGGTCCCTGGAAACACCATATATTTT CASSVAGVPGNTIYF
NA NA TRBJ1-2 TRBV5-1 TGCGCCAGCAGCCCGGGAGGTGGAGGGAATAACTATGGCTACACCTTC CASSPGGGGNNYGYTF
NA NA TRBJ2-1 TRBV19 TGTGCCAGTACCCCCCGGGCAGGACTGACCTACAATGAGCAGTTCTTC CASTPRAGLTYNEQFF
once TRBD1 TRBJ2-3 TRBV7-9 TGTGCCAGCAGCTCGTCACAGGGGAGCGCAGATACGCAGTATTTT CASSSSQGSADTQYF
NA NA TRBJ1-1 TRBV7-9 TGTGCCAGCAGCCTCGGCGTGACACACCACACTGAAGCTTTCTTT CASSLGVTHHTEAFF
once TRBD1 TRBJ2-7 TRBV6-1 TGTGCCAGCCTGACAGGGCTCTACGAGCAGTACTTC CASLTGLYEQYF
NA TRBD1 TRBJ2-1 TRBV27 TGTGCCAGCAGTTTCCTAATGGACAGGGGAAACAATGAGCAGTTCTTC CASSFLMDRGNNEQFF
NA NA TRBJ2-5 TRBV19 TGTGCCAGTAGTATAGACAGGTACCAAGAGACCCAGTACTTC CASSIDRYQETQYF
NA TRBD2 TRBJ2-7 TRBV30 TGTGCCTGGAGCGACGGGGGGATTTCCTACGAGCAGTACTTC CAWSDGGISYEQYF
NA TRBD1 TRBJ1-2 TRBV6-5 TGTGCCAGCAGTTACTCTTACAGGGGCGACTATGGCTACACCTTC CASSYSYRGDYGYTF
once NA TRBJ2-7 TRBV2 TGTGCCAGCAGTGAAGGTAGAAGATACGAGCAGTACTTC CASSEGRRYEQYF
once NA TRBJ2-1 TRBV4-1 TGCGCCACCCAAAGTAGCAATGAGCAGTTCTTC CATQSSNEQFF
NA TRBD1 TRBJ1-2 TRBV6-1 TGTGCCAGCAGGGACAGGGAGGGCTATGGCTACACCTTC CASRDREGYGYTF
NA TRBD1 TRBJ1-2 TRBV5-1 TGCGCCAGCAGGCTAGTTCCCGGGACAGTGGGCTATGGCTACACCTTC CASRLVPGTVGYGYTF
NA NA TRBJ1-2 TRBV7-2 TGTGCCAGCAGCTTAAGCGGCAGGGGTGTATCTGCGGGTGGCTACACCTTC CASSLSGRGVSAGGYTF
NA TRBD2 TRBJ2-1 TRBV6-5 TGTGCCAGCAGAAAAGGACTAGCGGGGTTGAATGAGCAGTTCTTC CASRKGLAGLNEQFF
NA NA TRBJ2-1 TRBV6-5 TGTGCCAGCAGTTTCGGGTTTGACTCCTACAATGAGCAGTTCTTC CASSFGFDSYNEQFF
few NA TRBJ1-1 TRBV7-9 TGTGCCAGCAGCTTTCCAGAGAACACTGAAGCTTTCTTT CASSFPENTEAFF
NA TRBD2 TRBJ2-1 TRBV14 TGTGCCAGCAGCCAGCCCCGAAGGACTAGCGGGGCAAACAATGAGCAGTTCTTC CASSQPRRTSGANNEQFF
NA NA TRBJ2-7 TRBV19 TGTGCCAGTACCCCAAAAAACTCCTACGAGCAGTACTTC CASTPKNSYEQYF
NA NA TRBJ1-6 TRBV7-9 TGTGCCAGCAGCTTAGCCGGGAACTCACCCCTCCACTTT CASSLAGNSPLHF
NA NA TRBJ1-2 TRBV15 TGTGCCACCAGCAGTGGAGAGGGCAGTAACTATGGCTACACCTTC CATSSGEGSNYGYTF
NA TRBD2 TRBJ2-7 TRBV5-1 TGCGCCAGTACCGCCGCTAGCGGAGCCTACGAGCAGTACTTC CASTAASGAYEQYF
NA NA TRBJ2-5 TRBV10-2 TGCGCCAGCAAACGGTGGGTCTCGGGCCAAGAGACCCAGTACTTC CASKRWVSGQETQYF
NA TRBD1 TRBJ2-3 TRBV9 TGTGCCAGCAGCGAAACAGGGGCCTCTACAACAGATACGCAGTATTTT CASSETGASTTDTQYF
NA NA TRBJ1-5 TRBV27 TGTGCCAGCAGTCTGTCAGGGGTTAGCAATCAGCCCCAGCATTTT CASSLSGVSNQPQHF
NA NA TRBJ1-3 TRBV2 TGTGCCAGCAGTGAGACACCTCAATCTGGAAACACCATATATTTT CASSETPQSGNTIYF
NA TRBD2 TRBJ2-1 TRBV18 TGTGCCAGCTCACCTATAGCGGGAGCCGGGAATGAGCAGTTCTTC CASSPIAGAGNEQFF
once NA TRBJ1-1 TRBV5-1 TGCGCCAGCAGCTTGAATTCGGGGGGGGCTTTCTTT CASSLNSGGAFF
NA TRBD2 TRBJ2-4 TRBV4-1 TGCGCCAGCAGCCCTGACCCCAGGAGGACTAGCGGGGGCCCGGACAAAAACATTCAGTACTTC CASSPDPRRTSGGPDKNIQYF
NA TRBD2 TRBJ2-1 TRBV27 TGTGCCAGCAGTTCCCTTCCCGCGACGCTAGCGGGTACCTACAATGAGCAGTTCTTC CASSSLPATLAGTYNEQFF
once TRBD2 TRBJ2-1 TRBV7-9 TGTGCCAGCAGCGGATGGGGACTAGCGGGGATCAATGAGCAGTTCTTC CASSGWGLAGINEQFF
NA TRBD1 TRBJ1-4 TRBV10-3 TGTGCCACCACCGGGACAGTCAATGAAAAACTGTTTTTT CATTGTVNEKLFF
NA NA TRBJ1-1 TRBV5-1 TGCGCCAGCAGCTTAACCCCGGGACATCTCACTGAAGCTTTCTTT CASSLTPGHLTEAFF
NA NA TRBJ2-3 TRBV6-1 TGTGCCAGCAGATCTCCCACAGATACGCAGTATTTT CASRSPTDTQYF
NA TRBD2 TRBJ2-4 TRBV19 TGTGCCAGTAGTATTTGGGCTAGCGGGGGCCTTGCCAAAAACATTCAGTACTTC CASSIWASGGLAKNIQYF
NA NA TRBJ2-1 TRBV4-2 TGTGCCAGCAGCCAAGGAGGCAGCGCTGAGCAGTTCTTC CASSQGGSAEQFF
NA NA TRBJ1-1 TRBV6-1 TGTGCCAGCAGTGAAGTTGGACAGCCCTACACTGAAGCTTTCTTT CASSEVGQPYTEAFF
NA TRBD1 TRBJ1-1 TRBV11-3 TGTGCCAGCAGCAGGGGACAGGGGGCTTTCTTT CASSRGQGAFF
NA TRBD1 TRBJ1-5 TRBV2 TGTGCCAGCGGCCCGGGACAGGGGCGGCAGCCCCAGCATTTT CASGPGQGRQPQHF
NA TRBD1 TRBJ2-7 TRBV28 TGTGCCAGCAGGCTATCCCCGGGACAGGGGGCTGATGAGCAGTACTTC CASRLSPGQGADEQYF